Below, one TCR beta chain is given with its context. These data are taken from a study of blood T cell repertoires in COVID-19. About the study: COVID-19 samples, acute and convalescent, were from the United States, Italy and Spain.

Membership in each cohort depended on participant-reported clinical history. CDR1 is LGHNT and CDR2 is FRNRAP in the germline V gene. There are 17 residues in the CDR3. J was trimmed by 6 bases and V by 2 bases; bases with no gene match: 14. The authors' processing: Nucleated cell counts were estimated from reference gene primer amplification. Measured with immunoSEQ multiplex PCR; TCRdb has only the in-frame clones, and not every one. V, J and clone size derive from that table, while D and trimming were established from the DNA sequence. The sample records over 300,000 clones, more than 75% being singletons.

This TCR was sampled from a woman aged 25 to 39 with acute COVID-19. The sample comprised PBMCs or T cells enriched from blood (not recorded which). The chain uses TRBV12-5 and TRBJ2-3; TRBD2 matches at 7 bases. Here the CDR3 DNA reads TGTGCTAGTGGTTTGTTCGGCCCAGCCGGGGGGAGGGATACGCAGTATTTT. Protein: CASGLFGPAGGRDTQYF.